These 8 T cell receptor beta chains were sequenced from one sample in a study of regulatory T cells in long-lasting Graves disease (dated by TCRdb to the early 2020s). The method was multiplex PCR. The run used an Illumina HiSeq 4000. CDR3 regions were amplified by Arm-PCR with iRepertoire HTBI primers to construct TCR beta libraries. The public reads were quality trimmed at Q25 with fastp and then assembled into clones with MiXCR by TCRdb, keeping productive beta chains. Here each entry gathers all rows of one CDR3 protein and keeps the most common genes and DNA. The sample has fewer than 450,000 distinct CDR3 sequences on record, approximately 15% of them singletons. The ten largest account for about 8.3% of the sample. The label giving this sample's time point can be read as: newly diagnosed GD, antithyroid drugs for less than 3 months. RNA was extracted from PBMCs in TRIzol for both TCR sequencing and RNA sequencing.

These data were likewise used in another study, on T cells in Graves' hyperthyroidism and ophthalmopathy.

Sequenced here: peripheral blood mononuclear cells (PBMCs), sampled at new diagnosis, from a patient treated with antithyroid drugs. These receptor sequences come from a woman aged 35 to 49 with Graves disease. Donor details come from another sample of the same person, matched by shared clones.

This clonotype has a count of ten or more. The gene calls are TRBV20-1 and TRBJ2-3; D may be TRBD1 or TRBD2 (5 bases each). The CDR3 runs 15 residues. Trimming shortened V by 7 bases and J by 0 bases, and 17 bases separated the two germline ends. The germline CDR1 and CDR2 sequences are DFQATT and SNEGSKA (reference sequence). The chain's CDR3 is CSGGNPTTSTDTQYF. Here the CDR3 DNA reads TGCAGTGGGGGGAATCCGACTACTAGCACAGATACGCAGTATTTT.

This clonotype appeared a few times. The chain is built from TRBV6-1 and TRBJ1-6; the match to TRBD1 covers 7 bases. The CDR3 is 13 residues long. Germline CDR1 reads MNHNS; CDR2 reads SASEGT. Trimming cost V 5 bases and J 7 bases; bases outside gene matches: 2. The CDR3 region is CASSTGVNSPLHF. The CDR3 DNA reads TGTGCCAGCAGTACAGGGGTGAATTCACCCCTCCACTTT.

In this sample, this clonotype turned up many times. This rearrangement joins TRBV24-1 to TRBJ2-3; 7 bases fit TRBD1. The CDR3 is made up of 14 amino acids. CDR1 KGHDR and CDR2 SFDVKD come from the germline V gene. Germline trimming cut 9 bases from V and 6 bases from J; bases unmatched to any gene: 11. In DNA form, the CDR3 reads TGTGCCACCGGACAGGCCGTTCCGGGCGATACGCAGTATTTT. Translating it yields CATGQAVPGDTQYF.

This clonotype was counted at least ten times. V and J are TRBV12-3 or TRBV12-4 and TRBJ1-2; 7 bases are shared with TRBD1. The V gene end was trimmed by 4 bases and the J gene end by 5 bases; junction bases not matched to a gene: 1. The CDR3 is 12 residues long. As DNA, the CDR3 is TGTGCCAGCAGTTACAGGGGATATGGCTACACCTTC. Translation gives CASSYRGYGYTF.

This rearrangement joins TRBV9 to TRBJ2-1; 12 bases line up with TRBD2. The CDR3 runs to 18 residues. Losses at the gene ends were 2 bases for V and 1 base for J; bases not matched to a gene: 7. Per germline, CDR1 SGDLS and CDR2 YYNGEE. CDR3 loop: CASSVLAGGFSSYNEQFF. For the CDR3, the DNA is TGTGCCAGCAGCGTTCTAGCGGGAGGGTTTAGTTCCTACAATGAGCAGTTCTTC.

This clonotype has ten or more counts. V gene TRBV11-3 combines with J gene TRBJ2-4; D may be TRBD1 (5 bases). CDR1 and CDR2 from the germline V gene are SGHNT and YENEEA. There are 13 residues in the CDR3. V was trimmed by 3 bases and J by 8 bases, leaving 11 bases between them. The CDR3 sequence: CASSFLRDDIQYF. CDR3 nucleotide sequence: TGTGCCAGCAGCTTCCTCAGGGATGACATTCAGTACTTC.

This chain joins TRBV5-5 and TRBJ2-1, with 9 bases matching TRBD1. The V segment lost 0 bases and the J segment 3 bases; nucleotides outside the gene matches: 4. CDR1 is SGHKS, CDR2 YYEKEE, per germline (reference sequence). This CDR3 has 16 amino acids. CDR3 DNA sequence: TGTGCCAGCAGCTTGGAAGACAGGGGGATCTACAATGAGCAGTTCTTC. This gives the protein CASSLEDRGIYNEQFF.

Only one count was recorded for this clonotype. Written as DNA, the CDR3 is TGCAGCGTTATCCCCGTTTATAGCTCCAACACTGAAGCTTTCTTT. As protein: CSVIPVYSSNTEAFF. The chain uses TRBV29-1 and TRBJ1-1; unclear D gene. The ends were cut back, 5 bases at V and 2 bases at J, with 18 bases in the middle. Germline-derived CDR1 and CDR2 are SQVTM and ANQGSEA. This CDR3 region has 15 residues.